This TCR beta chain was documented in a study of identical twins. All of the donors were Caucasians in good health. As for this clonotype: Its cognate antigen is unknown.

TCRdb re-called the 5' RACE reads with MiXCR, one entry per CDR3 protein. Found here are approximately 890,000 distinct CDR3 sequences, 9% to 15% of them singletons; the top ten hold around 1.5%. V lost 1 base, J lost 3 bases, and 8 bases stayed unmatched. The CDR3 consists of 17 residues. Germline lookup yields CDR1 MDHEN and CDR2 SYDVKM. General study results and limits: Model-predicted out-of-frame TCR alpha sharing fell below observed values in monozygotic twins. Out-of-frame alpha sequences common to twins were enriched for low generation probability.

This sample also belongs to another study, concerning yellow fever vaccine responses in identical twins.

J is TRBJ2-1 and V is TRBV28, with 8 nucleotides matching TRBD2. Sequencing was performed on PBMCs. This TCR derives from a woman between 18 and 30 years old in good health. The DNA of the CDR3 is TGTGCCAGCAGTTTATTCGGCCGGGGGGGCCTCTACAATGAGCAGTTCTTC. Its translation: CASSLFGRGGLYNEQFF.